This T cell receptor (beta chain) was profiled in a study of OX40 agonist ivuxolimab in advanced cancers. Study-wide results and caveats: Among the lowest peripheral clonal expansion occurred in 0.1-3.0 mg/kg partial responders.

A note on this clone: Its specificity is not known.

Clones were sequenced by immunoSEQ multiplex PCR, and TCRdb holds only the in-frame ones, with some missing. The table records 30,000 to 45,000 clones, 82% of them present only once. Per the germline V gene, CDR1 is SGHTA and CDR2 is FQGNSA. This CDR3 contains 14 residues. The clonotype was recovered from an adult with an advanced solid tumor such as melanoma, head and neck, liver or kidney cancer. The sequenced sample was CD4+ or CD8+ T cells sorted from blood, obtained in a trial of the OX40 agonist ivuxolimab. The chain carries TRBV7-2 and TRBJ2-5, with TRBD1 matching 9 bases. The better agreement between TRBJ2-7 and the DNA end casts doubt on the J call. Here the CDR3 reads CASSRRQGAYEQYF. In nucleotides, the CDR3 is TGTGCCAGCAGCCGTCGACAGGGGGCCTACGAGCAGTACTTC.